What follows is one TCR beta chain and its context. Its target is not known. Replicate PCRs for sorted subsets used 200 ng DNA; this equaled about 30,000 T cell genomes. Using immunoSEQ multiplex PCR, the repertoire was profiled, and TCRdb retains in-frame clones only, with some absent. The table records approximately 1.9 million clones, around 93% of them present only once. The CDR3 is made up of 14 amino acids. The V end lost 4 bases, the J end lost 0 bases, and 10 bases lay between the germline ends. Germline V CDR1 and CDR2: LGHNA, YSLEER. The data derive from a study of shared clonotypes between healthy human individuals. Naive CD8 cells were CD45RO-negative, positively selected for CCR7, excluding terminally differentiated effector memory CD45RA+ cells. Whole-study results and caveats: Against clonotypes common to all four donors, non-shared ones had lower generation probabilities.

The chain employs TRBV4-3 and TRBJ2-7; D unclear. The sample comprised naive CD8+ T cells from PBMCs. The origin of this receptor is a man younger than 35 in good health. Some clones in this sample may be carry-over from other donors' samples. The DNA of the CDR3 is TGCGCCAGCAGCCCGAGGTCCAGCTCCTACGAGCAGTACTTC. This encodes CASSPRSSSYEQYF.